A single T cell receptor (beta chain) is shown here with its context. This clonotype has only a few counts. The antigen it recognizes is unknown. One base away there is no much larger clone; base qualities are not given. The record originates from a study of regulatory T cells in long-lasting Graves disease (dated by TCRdb to the early 2020s). For context, the study as a whole: Antithyroid drugs had been taken for less than 3 months by newly diagnosed Graves' disease patients. Patients with persistent Graves' disease were compared with patients with newly diagnosed Graves' disease using TCR sequencing and RNA sequencing of peripheral blood. The study was registered as a clinical trial and conducted in China. A total of around 35 samples were covered by TCR sequencing, comprising around 13 persistent and around 20 newly diagnosed Graves' disease patients. Summary of the overall study and its limitations: Sequencing and analysis were restricted to the TCR beta chain. Compared with newly diagnosed patients, persistent Graves' disease patients had lower TCR Shannon entropy and fewer highly expanded clones, which suggests clonal expansion. As a limitation, the authors acknowledged that the small sample size may reduce accuracy. Because the primary lesion, thyroid tissue, could not be accessed, the study looked at peripheral blood alone. Preferential use of TRBV28, TRBJ1-2 and TRBJ2-5 was observed in persistent disease, whereas TRBV20-1 and TRBJ2-1 were favored in newly diagnosed disease. Patients with persistent disease shared more public clonotypes (around 2,500) than newly diagnosed patients did (966).

V lost 5 bases and J lost 5 bases, and the count of bases not matched to a germline gene is 10. The CDR3 starts with the cysteine, ends with the phenylalanine, and has 16 residues. Here the CDR3 DNA is all that survives: 48 bases in frame from base 1. The germline V gene supplies CDR1 SGHTA and CDR2 FQGNSA. Libraries were constructed by multiplex PCR. The sequencing machine was an Illumina HiSeq 4000. iRepertoire HTBI primers and Arm-PCR amplification of CDR3 regions were used to construct TCR beta libraries. Before sequencing, the PCR products underwent gel purification. Per the original workflow: A total of around 59 TRBV and 14 TRBJ segments were identified across samples and were used for gene usage analysis of CDR3 amino acid clonotypes. COPE and FqMerger were used to merge the filtered high-quality paired reads into contigs. BLAST was used to align contigs to IMGT TRBV, TRBD and TRBJ reference genes, with CDR3 defined following IMGT. Any clonotype with a frequency above 0.1% was classified as a highly expanded clone. Shannon entropy served as the measure of repertoire diversity, while the Gini coefficient captured V-J evenness. Public clonotypes were defined as clonotypes shared by more than one individual. TCRdb redid the processing of the public reads, applying fastp at Q25 and MiXCR, and retained in-frame beta chains. Duplicate CDR3 protein sequences are folded into a single record with the most common DNA and genes. The authors' filters were not applied to this entry. For this sample there are 400,000 to 650,000 distinct CDR3 sequences; roughly 15% appear just once. Approximately 25% of the sample lies in the top ten.

What the time point label conveys for this sample: newly diagnosed GD, antithyroid drugs for less than 3 months. For both TCR sequencing and RNA sequencing, RNA was extracted from PBMCs using TRIzol. The diagnosis of Graves' disease followed American Thyroid Association guidelines. Patients for the study were recruited at an endocrinology department in Xi'an, China. Each patient gave 9 to 10 milliliters of peripheral blood, collected in an EDTA anticoagulant tube. PBMCs were isolated by Ficoll Paque Plus density gradient separation without further T cell sorting. An Agilent 2100 Bioanalyzer and agarose gel were used to assess RNA quality, and a NanoDrop 2000 was used to measure RNA concentration. The same sample was also studied in work on T cells in Graves' hyperthyroidism and ophthalmopathy. As the second publication notes: Stable Graves' hyperthyroidism was defined as no progression to ophthalmopathy during 18 months of follow-up. Hyperthyroidism patients were newly diagnosed, had a disease duration of under 2 months, and were aged 18 to 65 years. Any patient with an uncontrolled infection, another autoimmune disease, pregnancy or lactation was excluded. Diagnoses were established on the basis of clinical symptoms, serum thyroxine and TRAb, thyroid ultrasound, and orbital computed tomography. The first round of RT-PCR for the TCR CDR3 was performed with the HTBI primer set and the Qiagen OneStep RT-PCR kit. Most expanded thyroid clonotypes (frequency above 0.001) were also found in blood, which suggests that blood repertoires may mirror thyroid immune responses. In cross-validation, a model built on a 13 V-J signature told ophthalmopathy apart from stable hyperthyroidism with under 90% sensitivity and 81% to 82% specificity, and in testing the same model reached 80%/75%. In validation, the model predicted progression to ophthalmopathy a median of roughly 6.5 months before onset, with 70% to 71% sensitivity and about 72% specificity. TCR V-J signatures able to tell the groups apart were searched for in a discovery cohort of approximately 95 patients, of whom 40 to 45 had Graves' ophthalmopathy and 55 to 60 had stable Graves' hyperthyroidism. An independent validation cohort of fewer than 20 hyperthyroidism patients and 17 patients who later progressed to ophthalmopathy tested prospective prediction of ophthalmopathy. For training and testing, the 100 or so patients in the discovery cohort were randomly divided in a 7:3 ratio. The study also compared thyroid tissue and blood T-cell repertoires from five or six Graves' hyperthyroidism patients. After sampling, hyperthyroidism patients received methimazole starting at 30 mg daily, and ophthalmopathy patients received high-dose intravenous methylprednisolone. Libraries were constructed in a second round of multiplex PCR, after which size selection and purification were performed. Paired-end sequencing of the libraries was performed with 100 bp reads on an Illumina HiSeq2000. Raw data were processed with SOAPnuke, discarding reads with adapters, uncalled bases, mean Phred below 15, or no exact constant-primer or identifier match. High-quality paired reads were merged with COPE v1.2.5, and unique nucleotide sequences were defined as clonotypes. Clonotypes were aligned to IMGT TRBV, TRBD and TRBJ reference segments using MiTCR v1.1. Analysis was restricted to V-J combinations with a frequency above 0.0001, which covered just over 98% of repertoires. The TCS score was defined as F50 (clonal expansion) divided by E x V (chaos), with BLOSUM62-based TCRdist calculated between CDR3 peptides within each V-J. Welch's t-statistics and random forest reduced 500 to 550 V-J features to 10 to 15, which were used in a naive Bayes classifier (R e1071). Sample size was not statistically predetermined, and investigators were not blinded to group allocation. The paper describes TCR Vbeta CDR3 sequencing of about 140 peripheral blood samples, made up of some 42 ophthalmopathy patients, 70 to 75 hyperthyroidism patients and 17 progressor patients.

Here the sequenced sample was peripheral blood mononuclear cells (PBMCs), taken at new diagnosis, from a patient treated with antithyroid drugs. The TCR sequence derives from a woman aged 40 to 65 with Graves disease. Donor details come from another sample of the same person, matched by shared clones. The chain employs TRBV7-2 and TRBJ2-3; TRBD1 fits 10 bases in the junction. The DNA is as follows: TGTGCCAGCAGCCCTCAGACAGGGGGCCGGGGAGATACGCAGTATTTT. Its protein is CASSPQTGGRGDTQYF.